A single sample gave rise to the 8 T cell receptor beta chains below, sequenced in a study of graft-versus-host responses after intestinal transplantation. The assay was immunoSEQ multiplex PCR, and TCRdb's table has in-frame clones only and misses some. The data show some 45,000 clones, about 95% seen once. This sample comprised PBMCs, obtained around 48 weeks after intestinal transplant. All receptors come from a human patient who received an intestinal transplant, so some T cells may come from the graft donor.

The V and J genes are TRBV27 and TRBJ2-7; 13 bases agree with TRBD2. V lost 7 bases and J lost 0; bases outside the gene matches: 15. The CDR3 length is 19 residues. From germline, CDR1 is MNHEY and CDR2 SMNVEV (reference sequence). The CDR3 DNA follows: TGTGCCAGCATCGAAGGAGCCGGGACTAGCGGGACCAACTCCTACGAGCAGTACTTC. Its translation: CASIEGAGTSGTNSYEQYF.

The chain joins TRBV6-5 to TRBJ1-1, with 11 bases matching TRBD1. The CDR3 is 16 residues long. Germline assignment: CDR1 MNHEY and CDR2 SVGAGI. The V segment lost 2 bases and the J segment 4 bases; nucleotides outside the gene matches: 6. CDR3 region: CASSYPRGQGGTEAFF. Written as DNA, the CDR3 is TGTGCCAGCAGTTACCCCCGGGGACAGGGGGGCACTGAAGCTTTCTTT.

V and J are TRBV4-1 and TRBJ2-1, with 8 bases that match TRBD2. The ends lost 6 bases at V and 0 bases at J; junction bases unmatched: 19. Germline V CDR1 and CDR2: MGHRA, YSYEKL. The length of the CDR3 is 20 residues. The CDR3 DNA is TGCGCCAGCAGATCGGGAGGGTGGCCCCTTCTAGGCGGCTCCTACAATGAGCAGTTCTTC. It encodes CASRSGGWPLLGGSYNEQFF.

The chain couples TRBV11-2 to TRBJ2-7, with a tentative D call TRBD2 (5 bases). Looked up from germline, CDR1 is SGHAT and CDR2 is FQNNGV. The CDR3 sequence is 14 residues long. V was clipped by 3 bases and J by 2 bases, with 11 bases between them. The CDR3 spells CASSFSRGTYEQYF. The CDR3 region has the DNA TGTGCCAGCAGCTTTAGTCGGGGAACCTACGAGCAGTACTTC.

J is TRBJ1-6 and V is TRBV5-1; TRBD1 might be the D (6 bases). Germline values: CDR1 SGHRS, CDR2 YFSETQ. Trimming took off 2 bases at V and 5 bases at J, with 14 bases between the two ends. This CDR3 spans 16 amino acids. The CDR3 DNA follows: TGCGCCAGCAGCTTTGACGGGGGGGCGGATAATTCACCCCTCCACTTT. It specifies CASSFDGGADNSPLHF.

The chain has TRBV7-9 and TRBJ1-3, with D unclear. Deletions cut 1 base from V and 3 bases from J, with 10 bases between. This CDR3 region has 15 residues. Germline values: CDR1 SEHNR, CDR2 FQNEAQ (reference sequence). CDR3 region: CASSLEYGFGNTIYF. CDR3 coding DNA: TGTGCCAGCAGCTTAGAATACGGGTTTGGAAACACCATATATTTT.

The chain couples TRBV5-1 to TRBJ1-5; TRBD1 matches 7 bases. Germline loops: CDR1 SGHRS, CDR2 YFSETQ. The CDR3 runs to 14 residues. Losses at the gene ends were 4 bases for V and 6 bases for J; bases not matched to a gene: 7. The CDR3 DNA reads TGCGCCAGCAGCCCTTACAGGGGAGGTCAGCCCCAGCATTTT. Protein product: CASSPYRGGQPQHF.

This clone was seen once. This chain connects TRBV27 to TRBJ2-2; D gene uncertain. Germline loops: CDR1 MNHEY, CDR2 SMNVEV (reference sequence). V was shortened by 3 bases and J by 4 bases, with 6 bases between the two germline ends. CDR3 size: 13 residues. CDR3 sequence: CASSFFGTGELFF. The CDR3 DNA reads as TGTGCCAGCAGTTTTTTTGGCACCGGGGAGCTGTTTTTT.